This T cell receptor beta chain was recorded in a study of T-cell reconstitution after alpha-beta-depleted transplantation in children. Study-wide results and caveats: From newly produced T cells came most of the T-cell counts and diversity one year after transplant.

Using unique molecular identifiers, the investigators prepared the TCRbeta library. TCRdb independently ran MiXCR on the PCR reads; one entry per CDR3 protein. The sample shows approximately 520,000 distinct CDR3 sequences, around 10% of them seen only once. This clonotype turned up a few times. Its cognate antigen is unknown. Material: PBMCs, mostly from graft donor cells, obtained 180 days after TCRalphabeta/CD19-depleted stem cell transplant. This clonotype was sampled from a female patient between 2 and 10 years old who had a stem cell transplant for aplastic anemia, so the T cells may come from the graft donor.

The CDR3 protein is CASGPPGLAGDTQYF. The DNA for the CDR3 is TGTGCTAGTGGTCCTCCCGGCCTAGCGGGAGATACGCAGTATTTT. The chain recombines TRBV12-5 with TRBJ2-3; 8 nucleotides agree with TRBD2. The germline V gene encodes CDR1 LGHNT and CDR2 FRNRAP. This CDR3 contains 15 residues. The ends lost 5 bases at V and 5 bases at J; junction bases unmatched: 9.